This TCR beta chain emerged from a study of T cell repertoires in cytomegalovirus infection. Study at large: CMV infection together with matching HLA type was indicated by public TCR beta signatures.

Broader study findings: The cumulative frequency of public TCR beta families distinguished individuals who carried CMV together with the relevant HLA. HLA-C-restricted TCR beta clonotypes specific for CMV led the ex vivo response.

TCRdb passed the reads through MiXCR, listing each CDR3 protein once. The sample holds about 740,000 distinct CDR3 sequences, roughly 36% seen once. The CDR3 runs to 14 residues. V was shortened by 5 bases and J by 7 bases, with 15 bases between the two germline ends. The germline gives CDR1 SGHTA, CDR2 FQGNSA. At least ten counts were recorded for this clonotype. Its specificity is not known. The sequenced material came from PBMCs. This chain joins TRBV7-2 and TRBJ1-5; D not certain. The sequence derives from a human donor in good health (CMV status not recorded). Some clones in this sample may be carry-over from other donors' samples. The CDR3 is CASSPMEQRQPQHF. In DNA form, the CDR3 reads TGTGCCAGCAGCCCTATGGAGCAGCGCCAGCCCCAGCATTTT.